This note documents a single T cell receptor beta chain sequence. The target antigen is unknown. Produced via immunoSEQ multiplex PCR; TCRdb's table is partial and in-frame only. The sample contains around 310,000 clones, 70% to 80% of which appear only once. This entry comes from a study of cytotoxic CD8 clonotypes in ibrutinib-treated CLL. Study-level information: Response sampling took place at median approximately 12 months of treatment, range 6 to 36. Findings of the study overall: With treatment, public clonotypes, which were uncommon, either contracted or remained stable. Sampling times (in sustained-remission versus progressing patients) were not the same. Circulating CD8+ T-cell counts were tracked by baseline clonality, which exceeded that of age-matched healthy donors.

Trimming shortened V by 3 bases and J by 5 bases, and 16 bases separated the two germline ends. This CDR3 contains 15 residues. Germline CDR1 and CDR2: ENHRY and SYGVKD. The clonotype was recovered from a human donor with chronic lymphocytic leukemia. This sequence joins TRBV10-3 and TRBJ2-5; D remains unclear. The sequencing used PBMCs, collected before ibrutinib treatment. The DNA for the CDR3 is TGTGCCATCAGTGATATGTTGAAAACACGGGAGACCCAGTACTTC. Translation: CAISDMLKTRETQYF.